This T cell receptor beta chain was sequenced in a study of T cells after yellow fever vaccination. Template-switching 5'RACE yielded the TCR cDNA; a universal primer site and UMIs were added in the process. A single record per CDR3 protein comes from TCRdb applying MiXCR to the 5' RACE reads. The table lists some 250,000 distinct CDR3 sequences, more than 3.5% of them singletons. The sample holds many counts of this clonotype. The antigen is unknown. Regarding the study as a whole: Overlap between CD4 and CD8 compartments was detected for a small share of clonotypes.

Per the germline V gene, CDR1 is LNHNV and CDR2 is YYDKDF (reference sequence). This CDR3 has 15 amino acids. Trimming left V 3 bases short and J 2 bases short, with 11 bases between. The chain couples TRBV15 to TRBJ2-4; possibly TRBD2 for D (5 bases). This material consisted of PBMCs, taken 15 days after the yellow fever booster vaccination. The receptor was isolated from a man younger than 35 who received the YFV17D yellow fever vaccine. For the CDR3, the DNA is TGTGCCACCAGCAGGGGAGAGGAGCCCAAAAACATTCAGTACTTC. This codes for CATSRGEEPKNIQYF. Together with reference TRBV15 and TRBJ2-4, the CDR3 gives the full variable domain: DAMVIQNPRYQVTQFGKPVTLSCSQTLNHNVMYWYQQKSSQAPKLLFHYYDKDFNNEADTPDNFQSRRPNTSFCFLDIRSPGLGDTAMYLCATSRGEEPKNIQYFGAGTRLSVL.